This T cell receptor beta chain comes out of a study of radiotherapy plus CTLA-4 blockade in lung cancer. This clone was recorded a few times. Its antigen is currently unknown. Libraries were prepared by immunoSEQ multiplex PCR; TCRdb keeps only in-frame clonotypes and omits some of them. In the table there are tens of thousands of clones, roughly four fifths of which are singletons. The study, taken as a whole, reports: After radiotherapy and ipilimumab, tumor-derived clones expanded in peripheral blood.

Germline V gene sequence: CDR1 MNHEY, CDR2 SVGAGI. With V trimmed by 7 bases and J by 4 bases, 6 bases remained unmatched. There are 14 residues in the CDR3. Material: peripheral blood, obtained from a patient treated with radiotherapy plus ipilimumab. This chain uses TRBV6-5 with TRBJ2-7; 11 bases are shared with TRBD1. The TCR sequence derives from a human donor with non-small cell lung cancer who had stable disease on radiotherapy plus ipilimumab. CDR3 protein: CASTTGDRGYEQYF. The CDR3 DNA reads TGTGCCAGCACTACCGGGGACAGGGGGTACGAGCAGTACTTC.